These 17 T cell receptor beta chains were all obtained from the same sample, sequenced in a study of T cells after yellow fever vaccination. Each CDR3 protein gets one entry after TCRdb re-called the 5' RACE reads with MiXCR. The sample consists of hundreds of thousands of distinct CDR3 sequences, 10% to 15% of them appearing once. The sequencing used PBMCs, collected on the day of the yellow fever booster vaccination. These receptors all come from a man aged 25 to 40 who received the YFV17D yellow fever vaccine.

This chain connects TRBV4-3 to TRBJ2-7; TRBD2 aligns across 9 bases. Germline V gives CDR1 LGHNA, CDR2 YSLEER. J was trimmed by 5 bases and V by 5 bases; bases with no gene match: 10. This CDR3 is 15 amino acids long. CDR3 loop: CASSLTGTSTHEQYF. CDR3 DNA sequence: TGCGCCAGCAGCTTGACCGGGACTAGCACCCACGAGCAGTACTTC.

This clonotype was found many times. V usage is TRBV20-1 and J usage is TRBJ2-1; 13 bases are shared with TRBD2. Germline V lookup: CDR1 DFQATT, CDR2 SNEGSKA (reference sequence). V shed 3 bases and J 4 bases; nucleotides not matched to a gene: 0. The CDR3 has 14 residues. CDR3: CSARGLAGYNEQFF. In DNA form, the CDR3 reads TGCAGTGCTAGGGGACTAGCGGGGTACAATGAGCAGTTCTTC.

The chain has TRBV20-1 and TRBJ2-1; 10 nucleotides align to TRBD2. CDR3 length: 16 amino acids. Germline V lookup: CDR1 DFQATT, CDR2 SNEGSKA (reference sequence). The V and J ends lost 3 bases and 9 bases, in that order; junction bases with no gene match: 14. CDR3 amino acids: CSARLVSGRAVGEQFF. The CDR3 DNA reads as TGCAGTGCTAGGCTAGTAAGCGGGAGGGCTGTGGGTGAGCAGTTCTTC.

The CDR3 region has the DNA TGTGCCAGCAGCTCCCGCCGGGAGGCCACCTACGAGCAGTACTTC. It codes for CASSSRREATYEQYF. The chain couples TRBV13 to TRBJ2-7; 7 positions agree with TRBD2. Germline V lookup: CDR1 PRHDT, CDR2 FYEKMQ (reference sequence). There are 15 residues in the CDR3. V trimming: 4 bases; J trimming: 2 bases; junction bases outside the gene matches: 8.

This clonotype was recorded a few times. V is TRBV7-8 and J is TRBJ2-2, with D possibly being TRBD2 (5 bases). Germline CDR1 reads SGHVS; CDR2 reads FQNEAQ. The CDR3 runs 16 residues. V gave up 1 base and J gave up 2 bases, with 11 bases separating them. Written as DNA, the CDR3 is TGTGCCAGCAGCTTAGGGCGACTAACAAACACCGGGGAGCTGTTTTTT. It is translated as CASSLGRLTNTGELFF.

This clonotype occurred many times. The rearrangement uses TRBV18 and TRBJ1-4; 8 nucleotides align to TRBD1. V trimming: 8 bases; J trimming: 5 bases; junction bases outside the gene matches: 4. This CDR3 comprises 13 residues. CDR1 is KGHSH, CDR2 LQKENI, per germline. This chain's CDR3 is CASTRDRNEKLFF. In nucleotides, the CDR3 is TGTGCCAGCACCCGGGACAGGAATGAAAAACTGTTTTTT. Looking up the rest from reference TRBV18 and TRBJ1-4 gives the full variable domain: NAGVMQNPRHLVRRRGQEARLRCSPMKGHSHVYWYRQLPEEGLKFMVYLQKENIIDESGMPKERFSAEFPKEGPSILRIQQVVRGDSAAYFCASTRDRNEKLFFGSGTQLSVL.

The chain couples TRBV19 to TRBJ2-3; 7 positions agree with TRBD2. Germline CDR1 is LNHDA and CDR2 is SQIVND (reference sequence). With V trimmed by 4 bases and J by 4 bases, 8 bases remained unmatched. This CDR3 has 15 amino acids. Here the CDR3 DNA reads TGTGCCAGTAGTACCTCGGGCGGGAGAGCAGATACGCAGTATTTT. Translation: CASSTSGGRADTQYF.

This chain links TRBV10-1 with TRBJ2-3; D may be TRBD2 (5 bases). V shed 0 bases and J shed 6 bases, with 13 bases lying between them. Germline CDR1 WNHNN, CDR2 SYGVQD (reference sequence). This CDR3 spans 15 amino acids. DNA of the CDR3: TGCGCCAGCAGTGAGTCGAGGAGAGGGCCTGATACGCAGTATTTT. Translated: CASSESRRGPDTQYF.

Only a few counts were recorded for this clonotype. The V call is TRBV15, the J call TRBJ1-5; tentative D call: TRBD1 (5 bases). Looked up from germline, CDR1 is LNHNV and CDR2 is YYDKDF (reference sequence). CDR3 length equals 18 residues. The V end was cut by 3 bases, the J end by 4 bases, with 22 bases between. The CDR3 protein is CATSSSSLLGPTNQPQHF. CDR3 DNA sequence: TGTGCCACCAGCAGTTCCTCGTTACTGGGGCCGACTAATCAGCCCCAGCATTTT. Full variable domain (outside the CDR3, taken from reference TRBV15 and TRBJ1-5): DAMVIQNPRYQVTQFGKPVTLSCSQTLNHNVMYWYQQKSSQAPKLLFHYYDKDFNNEADTPDNFQSRRPNTSFCFLDIRSPGLGDTAMYLCATSSSSLLGPTNQPQHFGDGTRLSIL.

This rearrangement joins TRBV20-1 to TRBJ2-7, with 12 bases that match TRBD1. CDR3 length: 13 residues. Trimming at V came to 6 bases and at J to 6 bases, leaving 6 bases not matched to a gene. In germline, CDR1 is DFQATT, CDR2 SNEGSKA (reference sequence). The CDR3 sequence is CSARDRGQGEQYF. The CDR3 DNA follows: TGCAGTGCCAGGGACAGGGGGCAGGGCGAGCAGTACTTC.

The chain combines TRBV19 with TRBJ2-4; 7 bases fit TRBD1. This CDR3 region has 20 residues. Trimming took 3 bases from V and 0 from J; bases not matched to a gene: 17. Germline V gene sequence: CDR1 LNHDA, CDR2 SQIVND (reference sequence). The CDR3 DNA follows: TGTGCCAGTAGTATGATGAGGGCGCAAGGGGGCTACGTAGCCAAAAACATTCAGTACTTC. This encodes CASSMMRAQGGYVAKNIQYF.

This clonotype has more than one count but fewer than ten. This rearrangement joins TRBV12-3 or TRBV12-4 to TRBJ2-1; TRBD2 aligns across 8 bases. The V gene end was trimmed by 6 bases and the J gene end by 6 bases; junction bases not matched to a gene: 10. This CDR3 has 15 amino acids. CDR3 in amino acids: CASRSGTREGNEQFF. The CDR3 DNA is TGTGCCAGCAGATCCGGGACTAGAGAGGGCAATGAGCAGTTCTTC.

This clonotype was recorded at least ten times. This chain joins TRBV7-6 and TRBJ2-1; TRBD2 aligns across 11 bases. V shed 2 bases, J shed 0 bases, and the junction held 6 bases outside the gene matches. Germline CDR1 reads SGHVS; CDR2 reads FNYEAQ. The CDR3 has 18 residues. For the CDR3, the DNA is TGTGCCAGCAGCTTATTCCTAGCGGGAGGCAACTCCTACAATGAGCAGTTCTTC. Its translation is CASSLFLAGGNSYNEQFF.

This clonotype occurred many times. V usage is TRBV5-1 and J usage is TRBJ2-5, with 8 nucleotides matching TRBD1. The germline CDR1 and CDR2 sequences are SGHRS and YFSETQ. CDR3 length: 15 amino acids. J gave up 5 bases and V 2 bases, and 8 bases lay outside the gene matches. The CDR3 spells CASSLRTGSGETQYF. The DNA for the CDR3 is TGCGCCAGCAGCTTACGGACAGGGAGTGGGGAGACCCAGTACTTC. Together with reference TRBV5-1 and TRBJ2-5, the CDR3 gives the full variable domain: KAGVTQTPRYLIKTRGQQVTLSCSPISGHRSVSWYQQTPGQGLQFLFEYFSETQRNKGNFPGRFSGRQFSNSRSEMNVSTLELGDSALYLCASSLRTGSGETQYFGPGTRLLVL.

The chain couples TRBV20-1 to TRBJ2-1, with a weak D call TRBD2 (5 bases). CDR1 is DFQATT and CDR2 is SNEGSKA in the germline V gene (reference sequence). V shed 3 bases and J shed 9 bases, with 15 bases lying between them. CDR3 size: 13 residues. The DNA of the CDR3 is TGCAGTGCTAGTTCTCGGGATCCCACTGAGCAGTTCTTC. It specifies CSASSRDPTEQFF.

The chain is built from TRBV28 and TRBJ2-7; 9 nucleotides match TRBD2. This CDR3 is built from 17 residues. The germline gives CDR1 MDHEN, CDR2 SYDVKM. Unmatched junction bases numbered 9, after V lost 3 bases and J lost 0 bases. CDR3 loop: CASSLLNSGSFSYEQYF. CDR3 nucleotide sequence: TGTGCCAGCAGTTTGCTCAATAGCGGGAGCTTCTCCTACGAGCAGTACTTC. Full variable domain (outside the CDR3, taken from reference TRBV28 and TRBJ2-7): DVKVTQSSRYLVKRTGEKVFLECVQDMDHENMFWYRQDPGLGLRLIYFSYDVKMKEKGDIPEGYSVSREKKERFSLILESASTNQTSMYLCASSLLNSGSFSYEQYFGPGTRLTVT.

The CDR3 is CASSLVPRDPQYF. The CDR3 bases are TGTGCCAGCAGCTTAGTTCCACGGGATCCCCAGTACTTC. The chain recombines TRBV7-8 with TRBJ2-5; weak D call: TRBD2 (5 bases). The CDR3 runs 13 residues. Looked up from germline, CDR1 is SGHVS and CDR2 is FQNEAQ. The germline V and J ends were trimmed by 1 base and 9 bases, with 12 bases remaining between them.